This T cell receptor beta chain was identified in a study of persistence of HIV-infected CD4 T cells. About the research overall: CD4+ T cells responding to CMV or HIV-1 Gag were isolated. Blood samples, up to roughly 180 mL, came from multiple time points, except a couple of leukapheresis donors sampled once.

This was the immunoSEQ version 4 assay in survey mode. Here immunoSEQ multiplex PCR was the method, and the copy in TCRdb shows in-frame clones only, minus some. Among tens of thousands of clones listed, 82% were seen once. Lysates of CMV-infected fibroblasts at 8 to 10 ug/mL stimulated these cells. CD40L/CD69 double-negative CD45RO-high memory CD4+ T cells were collected. Anti-CD28/CD49d costimulation, CD40-blocking antibody and enfuvirtide were given to CD8-depleted PBMCs for roughly 19 hours. Remarks on this clone: Its antigen is not identified.

Study-level results: Proviral oligoclonality tracked with TCR oligoclonality within the same sorted cells.

The CDR3 spans 12 residues. Germline loops: CDR1 KGHDR, CDR2 SFDVKD. Trimming cost V 5 bases and J 3 bases, with 7 bases left between them. The specimen comprised CD4+ T cells sorted from PBMCs after approximately 19-hour stimulation, sampled from a patient who received antiretroviral therapy. The chain employs TRBV24-1 and TRBJ2-7, with D perhaps matching TRBD2 (6 bases). The clonotype originates from an adult woman with HIV who was CMV-seropositive. Here the CDR3 DNA reads TGTGCCACCAGTGGGGGAGGCTACGAGCAGTACTTC. Its protein product is CATSGGGYEQYF.